The clone carrying this T cell receptor beta chain was observed a handful of times. Germline CDR1 SGHKS, CDR2 YYEKEE (reference sequence). This CDR3 spans 14 amino acids. J lost 3 bases, V lost 0 bases, and 2 bases had no gene match. The record originates from a study of blood T cell repertoires in COVID-19. Study context: From T cells, B-cell-depleted T cells, or PBMCs came the material, which was cDNA or gDNA.

Per the original methods: Estimates of nucleated cell counts were drawn from the amplification of reference gene primers. Assay used: immunoSEQ multiplex PCR; TCRdb lists only in-frame clones, some missing. The V and J calls and clone size are taken from that table; D and trimming were inferred from the DNA. The sample holds fewer than 150,000 clones; roughly four fifths are singletons and the top ten take over 5%. The receptor comes from a human donor in a cohort sampled during active COVID-19. The material sequenced was peripheral blood. The chain carries TRBV5-5 and TRBJ2-7, with 8 bases matching TRBD1. The CDR3 protein is CASSLDRGNYEQYF. CDR3 coding DNA: TGTGCCAGCAGCTTGGACAGGGGGAACTACGAGCAGTACTTC.